A single sample gave rise to the 24 T cell receptor beta chains below, sequenced in a study of T cell repertoires in ileal Crohn's disease. The protocol was immunoSEQ multiplex PCR, while the TCRdb copy is restricted to in-frame clones and leaves out a portion. The table lists more than 10,000 clones, over 70% of them singletons. Described time point: neoterminal ileum biopsy at postoperative endoscopy, about 6 months after surgery. The sample comprised ileal tissue. The source is an adult with Crohn's disease.

V and J are TRBV9 and TRBJ2-5; possible D gene TRBD1, 6 bases. The CDR3 sequence is 15 residues long. V was shortened by 4 bases and J by 2 bases, with 15 bases between the two germline ends. Germline values: CDR1 SGDLS, CDR2 YYNGEE. CDR3 amino acids: CASSPARGRQETQYF. CDR3 in DNA: TGTGCCAGCAGCCCGGCCAGGGGCCGACAAGAGACCCAGTACTTC.

This chain joins TRBV5-1 and TRBJ2-7, with 8 bases fitting TRBD1. Trimming removed 3 bases from V and 5 bases from J; junction bases left unmatched: 10. Germline CDR1 SGHRS, CDR2 YFSETQ. This CDR3 is built from 15 residues. The CDR3 DNA follows: TGCGCCAGCAGCTCTCAGGGGGCGACTGGTCACGAGCAGTACTTC. The encoded protein is CASSSQGATGHEQYF.

The genes are TRBV10-3 and TRBJ1-5; TRBD1 agrees at 8 bases. Germline lookup yields CDR1 ENHRY and CDR2 SYGVKD. V shed 9 bases, J shed 5 bases, and the junction held 6 bases outside the gene matches. CDR3 length: 13 amino acids. As DNA, the CDR3 is TGTGCCATTAGACAGGGGATTGATCAGCCCCAGCATTTT. It specifies CAIRQGIDQPQHF.

The gene calls are TRBV28 and TRBJ2-7; D unresolved. Trimming took off 7 bases at V and 2 bases at J, with 15 bases between the two ends. The CDR3 spans 14 residues. The V gene's germline CDR1 is MDHEN and CDR2 SYDVKM. The CDR3 spells CASISGPGTYEQYF. CDR3 nucleotide sequence: TGTGCCAGCATTAGTGGCCCAGGCACCTACGAGCAGTACTTC.

The CDR3 DNA reads TGTGCCAGCACTCTCGAGAGGCAGGGGAAGACCCAGTACTTC. This sequence encodes CASTLERQGKTQYF. V is TRBV6-1 and J is TRBJ2-5; tentative D call: TRBD1 (6 bases). Trimming stripped 7 bases from V and 6 bases from J, with 18 bases between. The CDR3 is made up of 14 amino acids. The V gene's germline CDR1 is MNHNS and CDR2 SASEGT.

The chain employs TRBV15 and TRBJ1-5; TRBD1 agrees at 9 bases. The length of the CDR3 is 15 residues. V gave up 3 bases and J gave up 5 bases; unmatched junction bases: 5. Germline V gene sequence: CDR1 LNHNV, CDR2 YYDKDF (reference sequence). The DNA of the CDR3 is TGTGCCACCAGCAGCGCCGGACAGGGGTATCAGCCCCAGCATTTT. This translates into CATSSAGQGYQPQHF.

V and J are TRBV7-2 and TRBJ1-5; weak D call: TRBD1 (6 bases). The CDR3 contains 14 residues. Trimming cost V 1 base and J 3 bases, with 7 bases left between them. Germline V gene sequence: CDR1 SGHTA, CDR2 FQGNSA. CDR3 protein: CASSLVGANQPQHF. CDR3 nucleotide sequence: TGTGCCAGCAGCTTAGTGGGGGCCAATCAGCCCCAGCATTTT.

The V and J genes are TRBV6-1 and TRBJ2-3; D perhaps matches TRBD1 (6 bases). The CDR3 consists of 14 residues. V lost 3 bases and J lost 5, with 12 bases in between. Germline V gives CDR1 MNHNS, CDR2 SASEGT. The CDR3, as DNA: TGTGCCAGCAGTGACAGACAGGTAATAGATACGCAGTATTTT. Its translation: CASSDRQVIDTQYF.

V and J are TRBV7-2 and TRBJ2-1, with D maybe TRBD2 (5 bases). CDR1 is SGHTA and CDR2 is FQGNSA in the germline V gene. The CDR3 totals 12 residues. V gave up 5 bases and J gave up 7 bases, with 9 bases separating them. The CDR3 protein is CASSLSANEQFF. The CDR3 coding sequence is TGTGCCAGCAGCCTTAGCGCGAATGAGCAGTTCTTC.

The chain recombines TRBV7-6 with TRBJ1-2; the match to TRBD1 covers 7 bases. The CDR3 covers 14 residues. The germline CDR1 and CDR2 sequences are SGHVS and FNYEAQ. Trimming took 1 base from V and 11 from J; bases not matched to a gene: 10. CDR3 DNA: TGTGCCAGCAGCTTAGGGTTTGAGACAGGGATATACACCTTC. As protein: CASSLGFETGIYTF.

V and J are TRBV30 and TRBJ2-7, with D unresolved. CDR3 size: 13 residues. V was pared by 0 bases and J by 6 bases, with 12 bases between. The germline gives CDR1 GTSNPN, CDR2 SVGIG (reference sequence). The CDR3 DNA is TGTGCCTGGAGTGTTTTTTCCTCGGGCGAGCAGTACTTC. It specifies CAWSVFSSGEQYF. The full variable domain, completed using reference TRBV30 and TRBJ2-7, is SQTIHQWPATLVQPVGSPLSLECTVEGTSNPNLYWYRQAAGRGLQLLFYSVGIGQISSEVPQNLSASRPQDRQFILSSKKLLLSDSGFYLCAWSVFSSGEQYFGPGTRLTVT.

V gene TRBV9 combines with J gene TRBJ1-2; maybe TRBD1 (6 bases). There are 18 residues in the CDR3. Per the germline V gene, CDR1 is SGDLS and CDR2 is YYNGEE. Trimming removed 3 bases at V and 4 bases at J, with 25 bases between. CDR3 in DNA: TGTGCCAGCAGCGCCCCACAGGCGGCAGGGGAAGTAAGCTATGGCTACACCTTC. Its translation: CASSAPQAAGEVSYGYTF.

With respect to this clone: One end of the junction fails to match germline, which may point to a read error. The V and J genes are TRBV4-3 and TRBJ1-2; D call uncertain. Looked up from germline, CDR1 is LGHNA and CDR2 is YSLEER. CDR3 length: 14 amino acids. The CDR3 is CASSPGGYPDGYIF. The CDR3 bases are TGCGCCAGCAGCCCGGGAGGGTACCCGGATGGCTACATCTTC.

The CDR3 reads CASNPGQGGLNQPQHF. The CDR3 nucleotides are TGTGCCAGTAACCCCGGACAGGGGGGGCTCAATCAGCCCCAGCATTTT. V usage is TRBV19 and J usage is TRBJ1-5; 10 bases map to TRBD1. The ends lost 7 bases at V and 3 bases at J; junction bases unmatched: 9. This CDR3 contains 16 residues. The V gene's germline CDR1 is LNHDA and CDR2 SQIVND (reference sequence). Supplemented by reference TRBV19 and TRBJ1-5, the full variable domain reads DGGITQSPKYLFRKEGQNVTLSCEQNLNHDAMYWYRQDPGQGLRLIYYSQIVNDFQKGDIAEGYSVSREKKESFPLTVTSAQKNPTAFYLCASNPGQGGLNQPQHFGDGTRLSIL.

The J gene is TRBJ2-6, the V gene TRBV5-6; D might be TRBD2 (6 bases). The CDR3 is 17 amino acids. Trimming took off 4 bases at V and 0 bases at J, with 14 bases between the two ends. The germline gives CDR1 SGHDT, CDR2 YYEEEE. This CDR3 reads CASSGDFPSSGANVLTF. The CDR3 DNA reads TGTGCCAGCAGCGGGGACTTTCCGAGCTCTGGGGCCAACGTCCTGACTTTC. Full variable domain (outside the CDR3, taken from reference TRBV5-6 and TRBJ2-6): DAGVTQSPTHLIKTRGQQVTLRCSPKSGHDTVSWYQQALGQGPQFIFQYYEEEERQRGNFPDRFSGHQFPNYSSELNVNALLLGDSALYLCASSGDFPSSGANVLTFGAGSRLTVL.

The gene calls are TRBV4-3 and TRBJ2-6; no clear D. CDR3 length: 16 amino acids. Per germline, CDR1 LGHNA and CDR2 YSLEER. V lost 0 bases and J lost 1, with 7 bases in between. CDR3 loop: CASSQDATSGANVLTF. The CDR3 bases are TGCGCCAGCAGCCAAGATGCGACATCTGGGGCCAACGTCCTGACTTTC.

The chain links TRBV2 to TRBJ2-5; 8 bases align to TRBD1. Near its end, the DNA agrees better with TRBJ2-7, so the J call may be wrong. Germline values: CDR1 SNHLY, CDR2 FYNNEI. CDR3 length: 14 residues. CDR3 in DNA: TGTGCCAGCAGGGATTCCAGGGGGCACTACGAGCAGTACTTC. It encodes CASRDSRGHYEQYF.

The chain joins TRBV27 to TRBJ1-3, with a possible D match to TRBD1 (5 bases). CDR1 and CDR2 (germline): MNHEY, SMNVEV (reference sequence). The CDR3 has 16 amino acids. Trimming removed 2 bases at V and 2 bases at J, with 13 bases between. The CDR3 sequence is CASSLGGTCTGNTIYF. The CDR3 DNA is TGTGCCAGCAGTTTAGGGGGGACCTGTACTGGAAACACCATATATTTT.

The chain employs TRBV6-5 and TRBJ1-1; no clear D. There are 14 residues in the CDR3. The V and J ends lost 0 bases and 10 bases respectively, with 15 bases between them. Germline CDR1 reads MNHEY; CDR2 reads SVGAGI. CDR3 protein: CASSYSKSGPRAFF. The DNA for the CDR3 is TGTGCCAGCAGTTACTCGAAGTCAGGCCCACGAGCTTTCTTT.

The chain recombines TRBV28 with TRBJ1-2; TRBD1 might be the D (5 bases). In germline, CDR1 is MDHEN, CDR2 SYDVKM. With 2 bases removed from V and 3 bases from J, the gap between germline ends came to 13 bases. The CDR3 extends over 15 amino acids. The CDR3 sequence is CASSLLSRVDYGYTF. Written as DNA, the CDR3 is TGTGCCAGCAGTTTACTATCCAGGGTAGACTATGGCTACACCTTC.

The chain combines TRBV11-2 with TRBJ2-1, with TRBD2 matching over 9 bases. There are 18 residues in the CDR3. V lost 5 bases, J lost 0 bases, and 11 bases stayed unmatched. CDR1 and CDR2 from the germline V gene are SGHAT and FQNNGV. The CDR3 bases are TGTGCCAGCAGCCCGAGGGGCCTAGCGGGGAGCTCCTACAATGAGCAGTTCTTC. As protein: CASSPRGLAGSSYNEQFF.

This rearrangement joins TRBV9 to TRBJ1-2; 9 positions agree with TRBD1. Trimming cost V 4 bases and J 0 bases; bases outside gene matches: 13. The CDR3 covers 18 residues. The germline V gene encodes CDR1 SGDLS and CDR2 YYNGEE. CDR3 region: CASSPIGTGREANYGYTF. Written as DNA, the CDR3 is TGTGCCAGCAGCCCCATTGGGACAGGGAGGGAAGCTAACTATGGCTACACCTTC.

This clone was counted between two and nine times. The CDR3 bases are TGTGCCAGCAGCAGACGGGACAGGGAAAGTGGAAACACCATATATTTT. This sequence encodes CASSRRDRESGNTIYF. The chain carries TRBV21-1 and TRBJ1-3; no check of the table's D call, TRBD1, against the DNA was made. TRBV21-1 is an annotated pseudogene. The CDR3 consists of 16 residues.

The rearrangement uses TRBV20-1 and TRBJ1-1, with D possibly being TRBD1 (5 bases). Germline CDR1 and CDR2: DFQATT and SNEGSKA (reference sequence). Trimming removed 7 bases at V and 3 bases at J, with 9 bases between. CDR3 length: 11 amino acids. CDR3 region: CSGGRDTEAFF. CDR3 nucleotides: TGCAGTGGGGGCAGGGACACTGAAGCTTTCTTT.